One sample yielded the 17 T cell receptor beta chains listed below, sequenced in a study of monozygotic twins with inflammatory bowel disease. TCRdb reprocessed the 5' RACE reads and stores each CDR3 protein as one record, lacking DNA. This table lists hundreds of thousands of distinct CDR3 sequences. Source material: blood. Receptors originate from a human donor with ulcerative colitis or Crohn's disease, or a healthy co-twin of an affected twin (not recorded which).

The V and J genes are TRBV7-3 and TRBJ2-1; TCRdb proposes TRBD1, but this gene call is untestable without DNA. This CDR3 spans 12 amino acids. Per the germline V gene, CDR1 is SGHTA and CDR2 is FQGTGA. This CDR3 is CASPPDRGVRFF.

The chain employs TRBV29-1 and TRBJ1-1; with no DNA, the TCRdb D assignment of TRBD1 cannot be verified. CDR1 is SQVTM, CDR2 ANQGSEA, per germline. CDR3 length: 14 residues. The CDR3 loop reads CSVEATGANTEAFF.

The CDR3 reads CASRPLLNDQPQHF. The chain links TRBV6-2 or TRBV6-3 to TRBJ1-5. Germline values: CDR1 MNHEY, CDR2 SVGEGT. The CDR3 has 14 amino acids.

The J gene is TRBJ1-4, the V gene TRBV7-9; TCRdb's D call of TRBD1 is untestable without DNA. The CDR3 sequence is 15 residues long. Germline V gives CDR1 SEHNR, CDR2 FQNEAQ (reference sequence). This chain's CDR3 is CASSAGQPRDEKLFF.

The chain is built from TRBV9 and TRBJ2-5; the TCRdb call, TRBD2, lacks DNA for checking. CDR1 and CDR2 from the germline V gene are SGDLS and YYNGEE. The CDR3 has 17 amino acids. The CDR3 here is CASSVVNGGAGAETQYF.

The chain has TRBV28 and TRBJ1-2. Looked up from germline, CDR1 is MDHEN and CDR2 is SYDVKM. The CDR3 is 14 residues long. This CDR3 reads CASSSVGSYYGYTF.

The genes are TRBV18 and TRBJ2-1; without DNA, the TCRdb call of TRBD2 cannot be checked. CDR1 is KGHSH and CDR2 is LQKENI in the germline V gene. The CDR3 has 12 amino acids. The CDR3 sequence is CASSRTSGQQFF. Using reference TRBV18 and TRBJ2-1 for the parts outside the CDR3, the full variable domain is NAGVMQNPRHLVRRRGQEARLRCSPMKGHSHVYWYRQLPEEGLKFMVYLQKENIIDESGMPKERFSAEFPKEGPSILRIQQVVRGDSAAYFCASSRTSGQQFFGPGTRLTVL.

The chain couples TRBV12-3 or TRBV12-4 to TRBJ1-1. The length of the CDR3 is 15 residues. CDR3 residues: CASSLGLTSNTEAFF.

This chain joins TRBV6-2 or TRBV6-3 and TRBJ2-3; the D gene TCRdb calls, TRBD2, cannot be checked with no DNA. CDR3 length equals 15 residues. Germline values: CDR1 MNHEY, CDR2 SVGEGT. The CDR3 is CASRSLGARTDTQYF.

The gene calls are TRBV7-2 and TRBJ2-1; TCRdb gives TRBD1 as the D gene, but with no DNA this cannot be confirmed. CDR1 and CDR2 (germline): SGHTA, FQGNSA. This CDR3 is 17 amino acids long. Here the CDR3 reads CASSSRRWGPMGHEQFF.

The chain joins TRBV6-1 to TRBJ2-2. The CDR3 contains 14 residues. In germline, CDR1 is MNHNS, CDR2 SASEGT. CDR3 sequence reads: CASSGRTNTGELFF.

This rearrangement joins TRBV12-3 or TRBV12-4 to TRBJ2-7. This CDR3 has 14 amino acids. CDR3 sequence reads: CASKGRLISYEQYF.

CDR3: CASNPMGRQGAYNEQFF. The chain has TRBV6-1 and TRBJ2-1; the D call from TCRdb, TRBD1, cannot be confirmed without DNA. Looked up from germline, CDR1 is MNHNS and CDR2 is SASEGT. The length of the CDR3 is 17 residues.

This chain joins TRBV11-3 and TRBJ2-4. The CDR3 is 14 residues long. CDR1 and CDR2 (germline): SGHNT, YENEEA. CDR3 in amino acids: CASSLGESGNIQYF.

V gene TRBV12-3 or TRBV12-4 combines with J gene TRBJ1-6; the TRBD1 assignment by TCRdb is unverifiable without DNA. This CDR3 has 15 amino acids. Here the CDR3 reads CASSFGAGENSPLHF.

The CDR3 region is CSARRGSSMNTEAFF. This chain links TRBV20-1 with TRBJ1-1; with no DNA, the TCRdb D assignment of TRBD1 cannot be verified. The CDR3 sequence is 15 residues long. CDR1 is DFQATT and CDR2 is SNEGSKA in the germline V gene (reference sequence).

This chain joins TRBV13 and TRBJ2-7. The CDR3 is 14 amino acids. Germline CDR1 PRHDT, CDR2 FYEKMQ (reference sequence). CDR3 in amino acids: CASAHSGSSYEQYF.